Included here is one TCR beta chain sequence, with context. Seattle participants joined during active infection and were tracked over time. The data stem from a study of blood T cell repertoires in COVID-19. Whole-study context: The United States, Italy and Spain provided the acute and convalescent COVID-19 samples. T cells, B-cell-depleted T cells, or PBMCs provided the cDNA or gDNA that served as material.

The assay was immunoSEQ multiplex PCR, and TCRdb's table has in-frame clones only and misses some. This table holds just over 250,000 clones, approximately 92% found once. In germline, CDR1 is MDHEN, CDR2 SYDVKM. CDR3 size: 12 residues. Trimming took off 4 bases at V and 5 bases at J, with 6 bases between the two ends. Sequences were obtained from peripheral blood. This clonotype originated in a person aged 18 to 35 with COVID-19, enrolled during active disease. This chain uses TRBV28 with TRBJ1-5; unclear D gene. The DNA of the CDR3 is TGTGCCAGCAGTTGGAGGGATCAGCCCCAGCATTTT. Translation gives CASSWRDQPQHF.